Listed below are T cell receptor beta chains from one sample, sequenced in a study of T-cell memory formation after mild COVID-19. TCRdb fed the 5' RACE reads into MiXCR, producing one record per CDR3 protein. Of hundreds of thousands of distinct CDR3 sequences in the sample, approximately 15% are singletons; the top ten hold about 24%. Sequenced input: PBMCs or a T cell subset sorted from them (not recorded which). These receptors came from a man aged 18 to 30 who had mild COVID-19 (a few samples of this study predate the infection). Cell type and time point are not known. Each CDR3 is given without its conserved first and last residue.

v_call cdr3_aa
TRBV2 ASSEYRGALRTDTQY
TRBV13 ASSPLGQGYNEQF
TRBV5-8 ASSWGGGNTIY
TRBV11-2 ASRRSGGTQETQY
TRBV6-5 ASSYISGGDTGELF
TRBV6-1 ASSVASFLSYGYT
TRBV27 ASSYGDRSTDTQY
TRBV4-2 ASSPRQGVETQY
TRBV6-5 ASRSPGGSSYEQY
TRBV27 ASSSYRGGYEQY
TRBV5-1 ASSVWTGSSTGELF
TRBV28 ASRERGDTQY
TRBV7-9 ASSSGQGLPYEQY
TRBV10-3 AISESSWSNQPQH
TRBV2 ASSAGTPSWEQY
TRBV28 ASTLAGDSYNEQF
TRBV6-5 ASRPSGTANEKLF
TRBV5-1 ASMRTGVSDEQY
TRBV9 ASALLAGGYNEQF
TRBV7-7 ASSLVMNTEAF
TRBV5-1 ASADRYNSPLH
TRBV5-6 ASSETSGEPGNTQY
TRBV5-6 ASRGGYPDEKLF
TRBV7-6 ASSLGGPGTTYGYT
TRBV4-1 ASSQDWDRDYSYEQY
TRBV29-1 SVEWQGATEAF
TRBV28 ASTPSGGGIDTQY
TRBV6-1 ASSRQGGGYT
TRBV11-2 ASSPSPWKANTDTQY
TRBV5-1 ASSLGLNGGASETQY
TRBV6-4 ASSDTGTGGYGYT
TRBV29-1 SSQLGVSDGYT
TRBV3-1 ASSQGGDRHTEAF
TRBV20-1 SARDQGQAPGYT
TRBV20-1 SALLAGVREQF
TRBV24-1 ATSDWDYTEAF
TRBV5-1 ASSHGKVRETQY
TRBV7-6 ASSLRGTSGDTDTQY
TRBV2 ASSDGLQDEQF
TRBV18 ASSPVDRNAEAF
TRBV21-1 ASSKRRGRGTTDTQY
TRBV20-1 SATLAGPLETQY